This TCR beta chain was captured by sequencing in a study of blood T cell repertoires in COVID-19. The CDR3 loop spans 12 amino acids. V was cut by 6 bases and J by 4 bases, with 10 bases left in between. Germline loops: CDR1 MNHEY, CDR2 SVGEGT. TCRdb's table, derived via immunoSEQ multiplex PCR, lists solely in-frame clones and lacks some. This sample has about 190,000 clones, with roughly 90% found just once. The TCR sequence derives from a man in his forties with acute or convalescent COVID-19. The specimen sequenced was peripheral blood. The gene calls are TRBV6-2 or TRBV6-3 and TRBJ2-7, with D unresolved. CDR3 in amino acids: CASSPQAYEQYF. The CDR3 DNA sequence: TGTGCCAGCAGCCCCCAGGCGTACGAGCAGTACTTC.